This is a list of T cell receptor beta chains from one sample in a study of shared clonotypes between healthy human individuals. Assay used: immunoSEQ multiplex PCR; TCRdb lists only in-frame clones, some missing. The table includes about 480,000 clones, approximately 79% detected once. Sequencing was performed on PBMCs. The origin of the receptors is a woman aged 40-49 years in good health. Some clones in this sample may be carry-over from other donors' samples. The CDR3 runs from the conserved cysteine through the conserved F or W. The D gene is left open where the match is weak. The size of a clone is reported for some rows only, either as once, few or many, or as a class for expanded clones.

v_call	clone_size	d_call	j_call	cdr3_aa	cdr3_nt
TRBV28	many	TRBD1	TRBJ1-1	CASSWTGYTEAFF	TGTGCCAGCAGTTGGACAGGGTATACTGAAGCTTTCTTT
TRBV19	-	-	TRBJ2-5	CASSIGRQETQYF	TGTGCCAGTAGTATTGGCAGGCAAGAGACCCAGTACTTC
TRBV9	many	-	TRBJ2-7	CASTPMIGGAQYF	TGTGCCAGCACCCCTATGATTGGAGGGGCGCAGTACTTC
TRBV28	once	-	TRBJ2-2	CASSPYTGTGELFF	TGTGCCAGCAGTCCCTACACGGGAACCGGGGAGCTGTTTTTT
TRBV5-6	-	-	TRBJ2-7	CASSSIGDPSYEQYF	TGTGCCAGCAGCTCGATAGGGGACCCCTCCTACGAGCAGTACTTC
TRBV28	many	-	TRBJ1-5	CASSAGGLPQHF	TGTGCCAGCAGTGCGGGGGGGTTGCCCCAGCATTTT
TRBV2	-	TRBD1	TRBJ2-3	CASRQTGGPDTQYF	TGTGCCAGCAGGCAGACAGGGGGGCCAGATACGCAGTATTTT
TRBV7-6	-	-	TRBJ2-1	CASSTGTLLNEQFF	TGTGCCAGCAGCACCGGGACCTTACTCAATGAGCAGTTCTTC
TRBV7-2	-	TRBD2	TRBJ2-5	CASSRTGTRFGETQYF	TGTGCCAGCAGCAGAACCGGGACTAGGTTTGGGGAGACCCAGTACTTC
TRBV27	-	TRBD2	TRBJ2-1	CASITKSSGGYNEQFF	TGTGCCAGCATTACGAAATCCTCGGGAGGGTACAATGAGCAGTTCTTC
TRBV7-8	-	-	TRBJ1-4	CASSLLRGSEKLFF	TGTGCCAGCAGCTTACTCCGGGGGTCCGAAAAACTGTTTTTT
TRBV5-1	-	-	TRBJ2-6	CASSLEAAGANVLTF	TGCGCCAGCAGCTTGGAGGCGGCTGGGGCCAACGTCCTGACTTTC
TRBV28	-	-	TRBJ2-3	CASRAGNTDTQYF	TGTGCCAGCAGGGCCGGGAACACAGATACGCAGTATTTT
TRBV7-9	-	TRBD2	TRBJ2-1	CASSLGGRHYNEQFF	TGTGCCAGCAGCTTAGGCGGGAGGCACTACAATGAGCAGTTCTTC
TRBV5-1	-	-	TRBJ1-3	CASSLEGGSGNTIYF	TGCGCCAGCAGCTTGGAAGGCGGCTCTGGAAACACCATATATTTT
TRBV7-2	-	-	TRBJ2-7	CASSGAYEQYF	TGTGCCAGCAGCGGTGCCTACGAGCAGTACTTC
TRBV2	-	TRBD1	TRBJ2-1	CASSGTGGYFYNEQFF	TGTGCCAGCAGTGGGACAGGGGGCTATTTTTACAATGAGCAGTTCTTC
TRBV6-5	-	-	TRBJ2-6	CASKQGLGANVLTF	TGTGCCAGCAAGCAGGGGCTTGGGGCCAACGTCCTGACTTTC
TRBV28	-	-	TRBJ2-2	CASKSPLGSGTGELFF	TGTGCCAGCAAATCTCCGCTAGGGTCAGGGACCGGGGAGCTGTTTTTT
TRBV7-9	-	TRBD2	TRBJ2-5	CASSGGRSSGSEETQYF	TGTGCCAGCAGCGGGGGGAGGTCCAGCGGGAGTGAAGAGACCCAGTACTTC
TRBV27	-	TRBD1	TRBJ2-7	CASSLRALRAGGSYEQYF	TGTGCCAGCAGTCTCCGGGCCCTGAGGGCAGGGGGAAGCTACGAGCAGTACTTC
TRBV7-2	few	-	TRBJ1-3	CASSPPSYGSSGNTIYF	TGTGCCAGCAGCCCCCCGTCTTACGGGAGCTCTGGAAACACCATATATTTT
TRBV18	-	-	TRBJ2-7	CASSPQGTDEQYF	TGTGCCAGCTCACCACAGGGAACAGACGAGCAGTACTTC
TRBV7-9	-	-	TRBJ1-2	CASSLGQSNYGYTF	TGTGCCAGCAGCTTAGGACAATCAAACTATGGCTACACCTTC
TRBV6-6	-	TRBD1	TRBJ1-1	CASSSRTGGVTEAFF	TGTGCCAGCAGTTCCCGGACAGGGGGCGTCACTGAAGCTTTCTTT
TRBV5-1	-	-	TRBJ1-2	CASSLAHGWGGYTF	TGCGCCAGCAGCTTGGCCCACGGGTGGGGTGGCTACACCTTC
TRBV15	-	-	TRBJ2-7	CATSRDLPSPSSYEQYF	TGTGCCACCAGCAGAGACCTACCATCGCCGAGCTCCTACGAGCAGTACTTC
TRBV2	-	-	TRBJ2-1	CASSESGRTYNEQFF	TGTGCCAGCAGTGAATCGGGACGAACCTACAATGAGCAGTTCTTC
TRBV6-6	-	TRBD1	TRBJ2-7	CASTRTGGNYEQYF	TGTGCCAGCACCCGGACAGGGGGAAACTACGAGCAGTACTTC
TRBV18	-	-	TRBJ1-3	CASSPLRIGRDTIYF	TGTGCCAGCTCACCACTGCGTATCGGACGGGACACCATATATTTT
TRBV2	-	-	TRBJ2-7	CASNPGGGTPYEQYF	TGTGCCAGCAATCCGGGGGGCGGGACCCCCTACGAGCAGTACTTC
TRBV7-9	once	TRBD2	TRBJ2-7	CASSFRGGPGDEQYF	TGTGCCAGCAGCTTCCGGGGGGGCCCGGGGGACGAGCAGTACTTC
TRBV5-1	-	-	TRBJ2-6	CASTPTVSGANVLTF	TGCGCCAGCACCCCAACAGTCTCTGGGGCCAACGTCCTGACTTTC
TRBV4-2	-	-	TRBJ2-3	CASSLSSLSTDTQYF	TGTGCCAGCAGCCTCTCTAGCTTGAGCACAGATACGCAGTATTTT
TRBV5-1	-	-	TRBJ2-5	CASSFWTAGQETQYF	TGCGCCAGCAGCTTTTGGACCGCGGGACAAGAGACCCAGTACTTC
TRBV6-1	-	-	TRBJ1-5	CASSGGSQGIQPQHF	TGTGCCAGCAGCGGCGGGAGCCAGGGGATTCAGCCCCAGCATTTT
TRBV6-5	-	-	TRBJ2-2	CASSYSGGYTGELFF	TGTGCCAGCAGTTACTCCGGCGGATACACCGGGGAGCTGTTTTTT
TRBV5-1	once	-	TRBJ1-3	CASSLADMSSGNTIYF	TGCGCCAGCAGCTTGGCCGACATGTCCTCTGGAAACACCATATATTTT
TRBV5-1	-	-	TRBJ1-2	CASSLSTGTSNYGYTF	TGCGCCAGCAGCCTATCGACAGGTACTTCTAACTATGGCTACACCTTC
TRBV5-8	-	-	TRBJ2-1	CASSLHNEQFF	TGTGCCAGCAGCTTGCACAATGAGCAGTTCTTC
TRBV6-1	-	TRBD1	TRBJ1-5	CASNSRGDQPQHF	TGTGCCAGCAATTCCAGGGGGGATCAGCCCCAGCATTTT
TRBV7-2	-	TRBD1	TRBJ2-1	CASSSTGGSYNEQFF	TGTGCCAGCAGCTCCACAGGGGGGTCCTACAATGAGCAGTTCTTC
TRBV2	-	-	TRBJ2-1	CASTFEGEQFF	TGTGCCAGCACTTTTGAGGGTGAGCAGTTCTTC
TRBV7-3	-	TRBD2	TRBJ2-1	CASSSSSGSYDEQFF	TGTGCCAGCAGCTCGTCTAGCGGGAGCTATGATGAGCAGTTCTTC
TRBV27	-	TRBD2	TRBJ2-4	CATSREGPNIQYF	TGTGCCACCAGCCGGGAGGGCCCCAACATTCAGTACTTC
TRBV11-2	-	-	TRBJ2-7	CASSLDPEGEQYF	TGTGCCAGCAGCTTAGATCCGGAAGGAGAGCAGTACTTC
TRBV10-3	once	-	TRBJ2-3	CAIQGELDSAQYF	TGTGCCATACAGGGTGAACTAGATTCTGCGCAGTATTTT
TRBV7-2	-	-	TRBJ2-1	CASSLEAGEGDEQFF	TGTGCCAGCAGCTTAGAAGCGGGTGAGGGTGATGAGCAGTTCTTC
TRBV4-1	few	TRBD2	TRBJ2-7	CASSQERLAGSYEQYF	TGCGCCAGCAGCCAAGAAAGACTAGCGGGATCCTACGAGCAGTACTTC
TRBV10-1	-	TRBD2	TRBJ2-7	CASSDLSGPPYEQYF	TGCGCCAGCAGTGATCTTAGCGGGCCCCCCTACGAGCAGTACTTC
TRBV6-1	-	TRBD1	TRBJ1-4	CASSDRIRGLRTNEKLFF	TGTGCCAGCAGTGACCGCATCAGGGGGCTGAGGACTAATGAAAAACTGTTTTTT
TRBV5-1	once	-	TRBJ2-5	CASRAGAQETQYF	TGCGCCAGCAGAGCAGGGGCCCAAGAGACCCAGTACTTC
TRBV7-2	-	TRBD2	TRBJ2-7	CASSPRGPASGKRYEQYF	TGTGCCAGCAGCCCCCGAGGTCCCGCTAGCGGGAAACGCTACGAGCAGTACTTC